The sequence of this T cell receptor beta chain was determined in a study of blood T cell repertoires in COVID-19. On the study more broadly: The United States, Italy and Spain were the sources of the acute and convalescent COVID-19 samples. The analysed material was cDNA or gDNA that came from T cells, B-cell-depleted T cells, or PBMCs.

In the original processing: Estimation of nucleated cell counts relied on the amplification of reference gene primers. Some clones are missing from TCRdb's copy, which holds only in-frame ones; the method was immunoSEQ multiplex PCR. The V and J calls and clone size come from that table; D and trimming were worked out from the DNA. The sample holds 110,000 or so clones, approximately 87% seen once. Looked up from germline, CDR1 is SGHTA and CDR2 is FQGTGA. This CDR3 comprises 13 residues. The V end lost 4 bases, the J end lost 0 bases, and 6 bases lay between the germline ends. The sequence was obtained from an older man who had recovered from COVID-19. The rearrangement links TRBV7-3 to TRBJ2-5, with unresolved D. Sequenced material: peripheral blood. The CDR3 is CASSSRYQETQYF. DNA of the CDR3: TGTGCCAGCAGCTCACGGTACCAAGAGACCCAGTACTTC.